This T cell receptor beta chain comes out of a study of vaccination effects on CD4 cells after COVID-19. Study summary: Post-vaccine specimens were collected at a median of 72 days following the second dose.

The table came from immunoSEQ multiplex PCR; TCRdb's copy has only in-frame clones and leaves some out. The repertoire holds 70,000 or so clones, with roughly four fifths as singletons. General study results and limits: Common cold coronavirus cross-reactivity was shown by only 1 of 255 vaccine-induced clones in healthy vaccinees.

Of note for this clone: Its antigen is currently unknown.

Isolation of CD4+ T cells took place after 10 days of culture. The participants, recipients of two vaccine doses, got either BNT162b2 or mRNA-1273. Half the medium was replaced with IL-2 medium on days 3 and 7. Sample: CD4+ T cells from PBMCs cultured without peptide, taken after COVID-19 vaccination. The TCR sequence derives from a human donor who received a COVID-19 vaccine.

The CDR3: CASGLVPNGRKWGNQPQHF. The DNA for the CDR3 is TGTGCTAGTGGTTTGGTACCAAATGGGCGCAAATGGGGCAATCAGCCCCAGCATTTT. J is TRBJ1-5 and V is TRBV12-5; D ambiguous. In germline, CDR1 is LGHNT, CDR2 FRNRAP. V dropped 0 bases and J dropped 2 bases, with 20 bases sitting between them. The CDR3 has 19 residues.